Listed below are T cell receptor beta chains from one sample, sequenced in a study of CD4+ T cells in melanoma. Clones were sequenced by immunoSEQ multiplex PCR, and TCRdb holds only the in-frame ones, with some missing. The top ten hold about 3.3% of the sample, which has 90,000 to 130,000 clones, around 92% seen once. Sequencing was performed on peripheral blood. These receptors originate from a human donor with melanoma. CDR3s include the opening cysteine and the closing phenylalanine or tryptophan. Fields, in order: D gene, clone size, J gene, V gene, CDR3 protein, CDR3 DNA. A D gene is named only where the DNA matches it firmly. The size field is filled for only some rows; it gives once, few, many or a size class.

d_gene: -; abundance: -; j_gene: TRBJ1-1; v_gene: TRBV11-1; CDR3aa: CASSPSGIGTEAFF; CDR3nt: TGTGCCAGCAGCCCCTCCGGCATAGGCACTGAAGCTTTCTTT
d_gene: -; abundance: -; j_gene: TRBJ2-5; v_gene: TRBV5-1; CDR3aa: CASSLAEQETQYF; CDR3nt: TGCGCCAGCAGCTTGGCGGAGCAAGAGACCCAGTACTTC
d_gene: -; abundance: -; j_gene: TRBJ2-1; v_gene: TRBV7-9; CDR3aa: CASSDPPTGFYEQFF; CDR3nt: TGTGCCAGCAGCGACCCCCCCACAGGGTTCTATGAGCAGTTCTTC
d_gene: TRBD2; abundance: -; j_gene: TRBJ2-6; v_gene: TRBV19; CDR3aa: CASSIVGLAGANVLTF; CDR3nt: TGTGCCAGTAGTATAGTTGGACTAGCTGGGGCCAACGTCCTGACTTTC
d_gene: -; abundance: -; j_gene: TRBJ2-7; v_gene: TRBV7-2; CDR3aa: CASSSGTRSTYEQYF; CDR3nt: TGTGCCAGCAGCTCCGGGACTCGTAGTACCTACGAGCAGTACTTC
d_gene: -; abundance: -; j_gene: TRBJ2-1; v_gene: TRBV5-6; CDR3aa: CASSLFLMVGNEQFF; CDR3nt: TGTGCCAGCAGCTTGTTCCTAATGGTGGGCAATGAGCAGTTCTTC
d_gene: TRBD1; abundance: -; j_gene: TRBJ2-3; v_gene: TRBV5-4; CDR3aa: CASSRPGQSTDTQYF; CDR3nt: TGTGCCAGCAGCCGCCCGGGACAGAGCACAGATACGCAGTATTTT
d_gene: TRBD1; abundance: -; j_gene: TRBJ2-5; v_gene: TRBV6-1; CDR3aa: CASRAHRGVQETQYF; CDR3nt: TGTGCCAGCAGGGCCCACAGGGGGGTCCAAGAGACCCAGTACTTC
d_gene: TRBD2; abundance: -; j_gene: TRBJ2-7; v_gene: TRBV6-5; CDR3aa: CASRTSSGSSYEQYF; CDR3nt: TGTGCCAGCAGAACCAGTAGCGGGAGCTCCTACGAGCAGTACTTC
d_gene: TRBD1; abundance: -; j_gene: TRBJ1-2; v_gene: TRBV19; CDR3aa: CASSLQGRKWGAMSGYTF; CDR3nt: TGTGCCAGTAGTCTACAGGGGCGAAAATGGGGGGCGATGAGTGGCTACACCTTC
d_gene: -; abundance: -; j_gene: TRBJ2-4; v_gene: TRBV14; CDR3aa: CASSLAGAKNIQYF; CDR3nt: TGTGCCAGCAGCCTTGCGGGTGCCAAAAACATTCAGTACTTC
d_gene: -; abundance: -; j_gene: TRBJ2-7; v_gene: TRBV5-4; CDR3aa: CASSLDRRHEQYF; CDR3nt: TGTGCCAGCAGCTTGGATAGGCGGCACGAGCAGTACTTC
d_gene: -; abundance: -; j_gene: TRBJ1-5; v_gene: TRBV5-8; CDR3aa: CASSLVRGIQPQHF; CDR3nt: TGTGCCAGCAGCTTGGTCAGGGGAATTCAGCCCCAGCATTTT
d_gene: -; abundance: -; j_gene: TRBJ1-2; v_gene: TRBV13; CDR3aa: CASSLYTEQEAGYTF; CDR3nt: TGTGCCAGCAGCTTATATACAGAGCAGGAGGCTGGCTACACCTTC
d_gene: -; abundance: -; j_gene: TRBJ2-7; v_gene: TRBV7-9; CDR3aa: CASTRTGGEQYF; CDR3nt: TGTGCCAGCACCCGCACAGGAGGCGAGCAGTACTTC
d_gene: TRBD2; abundance: -; j_gene: TRBJ2-1; v_gene: TRBV7-2; CDR3aa: CASSLGTSGYNEQFF; CDR3nt: TGTGCCAGCAGCTTGGGGACTAGCGGATACAATGAGCAGTTCTTC
d_gene: -; abundance: once; j_gene: TRBJ1-2; v_gene: TRBV11-1; CDR3aa: CASSLETAGYGYTF; CDR3nt: TGTGCCAGCAGCTTAGAAACGGCAGGGTACGGCTACACCTTC
d_gene: -; abundance: -; j_gene: TRBJ1-2; v_gene: TRBV2; CDR3aa: CASSEPGNYGYTF; CDR3nt: TGTGCCAGCAGTGAACCCGGGAACTATGGCTACACCTTC
d_gene: -; abundance: -; j_gene: TRBJ2-5; v_gene: TRBV5-8; CDR3aa: CASSLGYRLLTETQYF; CDR3nt: TGTGCCAGCAGCTTAGGGTACAGGTTATTGACGGAGACCCAGTACTTC
d_gene: -; abundance: -; j_gene: TRBJ2-5; v_gene: TRBV2; CDR3aa: CARGRGDQETQYF; CDR3nt: TGTGCCAGGGGGAGGGGGGACCAAGAGACCCAGTACTTC
d_gene: -; abundance: -; j_gene: TRBJ2-7; v_gene: TRBV27; CDR3aa: CASSVVGQGIYEQYF; CDR3nt: TGTGCCAGCAGCGTGGTGGGCCAGGGAATCTACGAGCAGTACTTC
d_gene: -; abundance: -; j_gene: TRBJ2-2; v_gene: TRBV7-8; CDR3aa: CASSLATLNTGELFF; CDR3nt: TGTGCCAGCAGCTTAGCCACCTTAAACACCGGGGAGCTGTTTTTT
d_gene: -; abundance: -; j_gene: TRBJ2-1; v_gene: TRBV27; CDR3aa: CASSPLMGVNEQFF; CDR3nt: TGTGCCAGCAGTCCCCTGATGGGGGTCAATGAGCAGTTCTTC
d_gene: TRBD2; abundance: -; j_gene: TRBJ2-3; v_gene: TRBV29-1; CDR3aa: CSVALGLAADTQYF; CDR3nt: TGCAGCGTTGCCTTAGGACTAGCGGCAGATACGCAGTATTTT
d_gene: -; abundance: -; j_gene: TRBJ2-1; v_gene: TRBV15; CDR3aa: CATLDSMVNEQFF; CDR3nt: TGTGCCACCCTCGATTCGATGGTCAATGAGCAGTTCTTC
d_gene: -; abundance: -; j_gene: TRBJ1-2; v_gene: TRBV6-1; CDR3aa: CASSESRASYGYTF; CDR3nt: TGTGCCAGCAGTGAAAGCAGGGCCTCCTATGGCTACACCTTC
d_gene: TRBD1; abundance: -; j_gene: TRBJ1-5; v_gene: TRBV7-9; CDR3aa: CASSRTGIGNQPQHF; CDR3nt: TGTGCCAGCAGCCGGACAGGGATTGGCAATCAGCCCCAGCATTTT
d_gene: -; abundance: -; j_gene: TRBJ2-7; v_gene: TRBV9; CDR3aa: CASSVRDSSYEQYF; CDR3nt: TGTGCCAGCAGCGTCAGGGACTCATCCTACGAGCAGTACTTC
d_gene: TRBD2; abundance: -; j_gene: TRBJ2-3; v_gene: TRBV28; CDR3aa: CASSLGGRTDTQYF; CDR3nt: TGTGCCAGCAGTTTAGGCGGGAGGACAGATACGCAGTATTTT
d_gene: -; abundance: -; j_gene: TRBJ1-1; v_gene: TRBV6-6; CDR3aa: CATTQGLGSTEAFF; CDR3nt: TGTGCCACCACACAGGGTTTAGGAAGCACTGAAGCTTTCTTT
d_gene: TRBD1; abundance: -; j_gene: TRBJ1-1; v_gene: TRBV2; CDR3aa: CASRIGQAEAFF; CDR3nt: TGTGCCAGCAGGATCGGACAGGCTGAAGCTTTCTTT
d_gene: -; abundance: once; j_gene: TRBJ1-1; v_gene: TRBV28; CDR3aa: CASRSGGGDSPEAFF; CDR3nt: TGTGCCAGCAGGTCTGGGGGGGGCGATAGCCCTGAAGCTTTCTTT
d_gene: TRBD1; abundance: -; j_gene: TRBJ1-2; v_gene: TRBV5-4; CDR3aa: CASSSEQGNYGYTF; CDR3nt: TGTGCCAGCAGCTCGGAACAGGGGAACTATGGCTACACCTTC
d_gene: TRBD2; abundance: -; j_gene: TRBJ2-3; v_gene: TRBV2; CDR3aa: CASAFTSGSFDTQYF; CDR3nt: TGTGCCAGTGCTTTCACTAGCGGGAGTTTTGATACGCAGTATTTT
d_gene: -; abundance: -; j_gene: TRBJ2-3; v_gene: TRBV5-1; CDR3aa: CASRTDADTQYF; CDR3nt: TGCGCCAGCAGGACCGATGCAGATACGCAGTATTTT
d_gene: TRBD1; abundance: -; j_gene: TRBJ2-7; v_gene: TRBV7-9; CDR3aa: CASSSALGQGALYEQYF; CDR3nt: TGTGCCAGCAGCTCCGCTCTAGGACAGGGCGCCCTTTACGAGCAGTACTTC
d_gene: -; abundance: -; j_gene: TRBJ2-5; v_gene: TRBV10-3; CDR3aa: CAISTTKQETQYF; CDR3nt: TGTGCCATCAGTACGACTAAACAAGAGACCCAGTACTTC
d_gene: TRBD1; abundance: -; j_gene: TRBJ2-2; v_gene: TRBV7-2; CDR3aa: CASSRQGPSAGELFF; CDR3nt: TGTGCCAGCAGCCGACAGGGTCCGTCAGCCGGGGAGCTGTTTTTT
d_gene: -; abundance: -; j_gene: TRBJ2-5; v_gene: TRBV28; CDR3aa: CASSLGGGGLLGTQYF; CDR3nt: TGTGCCAGCAGTTTAGGGGGCGGGGGCCTTCTGGGGACCCAGTACTTC
d_gene: TRBD2; abundance: -; j_gene: TRBJ2-7; v_gene: TRBV28; CDR3aa: CASRGTSARREQYF; CDR3nt: TGTGCCAGCAGAGGGACTAGCGCCAGGAGGGAGCAGTACTTC
d_gene: -; abundance: once; j_gene: TRBJ2-5; v_gene: TRBV7-2; CDR3aa: CASSRDRYQETQYF; CDR3nt: TGTGCCAGCAGCCGCGACAGGTACCAAGAGACCCAGTACTTC
d_gene: -; abundance: -; j_gene: TRBJ2-4; v_gene: TRBV11-2; CDR3aa: CASSPTLNIQYF; CDR3nt: TGTGCCAGCAGCCCCACCCTGAACATTCAGTACTTC
d_gene: TRBD1; abundance: -; j_gene: TRBJ2-2; v_gene: TRBV19; CDR3aa: CATTGTGGFGELFF; CDR3nt: TGTGCCACCACCGGGACAGGGGGCTTCGGGGAGCTGTTTTTT
d_gene: -; abundance: -; j_gene: TRBJ2-5; v_gene: TRBV4-1; CDR3aa: CASSQGYQIRTFQETQYF; CDR3nt: TGCGCCAGCAGCCAAGGGTACCAAATTAGGACGTTCCAAGAGACCCAGTACTTC
d_gene: -; abundance: -; j_gene: TRBJ2-2; v_gene: TRBV7-2; CDR3aa: CASSPVFGTGELFF; CDR3nt: TGTGCCAGCAGCCCCGTATTCGGCACCGGGGAGCTGTTTTTT
d_gene: -; abundance: -; j_gene: TRBJ1-2; v_gene: TRBV7-2; CDR3aa: CASSLTGRNYGYTF; CDR3nt: TGTGCCAGCAGCTTAACAGGGAGGAACTATGGCTACACCTTC
d_gene: TRBD2; abundance: -; j_gene: TRBJ2-2; v_gene: TRBV7-2; CDR3aa: CASSPLLAGVRGELFF; CDR3nt: TGTGCCAGCAGCCCATTACTAGCGGGAGTTCGTGGGGAGCTGTTTTTT
d_gene: TRBD1; abundance: -; j_gene: TRBJ1-4; v_gene: TRBV7-2; CDR3aa: CASSPRGRGNEKLFF; CDR3nt: TGTGCCAGCAGCCCCAGGGGGCGGGGGAATGAAAAACTGTTTTTT
d_gene: TRBD1; abundance: once; j_gene: TRBJ1-6; v_gene: TRBV29-1; CDR3aa: CSVECWTGSDSPLHF; CDR3nt: TGCAGCGTTGAATGCTGGACAGGATCTGATTCACCCCTCCACTTT
d_gene: -; abundance: -; j_gene: TRBJ1-1; v_gene: TRBV6-6; CDR3aa: CASSYRSQGNTEAFF; CDR3nt: TGTGCCAGCAGTTACCGTTCGCAGGGGAACACTGAAGCTTTCTTT
d_gene: -; abundance: -; j_gene: TRBJ1-3; v_gene: TRBV4-3; CDR3aa: CASSQDWQTGNTIYF; CDR3nt: TGCGCCAGCAGCCAAGATTGGCAGACAGGAAACACCATATATTTT
d_gene: TRBD2; abundance: -; j_gene: TRBJ2-7; v_gene: TRBV5-1; CDR3aa: CASSLGLAAIYEQYF; CDR3nt: TGCGCCAGCAGCTTGGGACTAGCGGCGATCTACGAGCAGTACTTC
d_gene: -; abundance: -; j_gene: TRBJ2-3; v_gene: TRBV4-3; CDR3aa: CASSPFLGDTQYF; CDR3nt: TGCGCCAGCAGCCCTTTTCTAGGGGATACGCAGTATTTT
d_gene: -; abundance: -; j_gene: TRBJ2-3; v_gene: TRBV5-1; CDR3aa: CASSLEARGRAAYF; CDR3nt: TGCGCCAGCAGCTTAGAGGCCCGGGGGCGGGCGGCATATTTT
d_gene: -; abundance: few; j_gene: TRBJ2-3; v_gene: TRBV5-1; CDR3aa: CASKLLDTQYF; CDR3nt: TGCGCCAGCAAACTCCTCGATACGCAGTATTTT